The 30 T cell receptor beta chains in this list originate from one sample, sequenced in a study of CD8+ T cells in alopecia areata. Following RNA extraction, reverse transcription yielded cDNA that acted as the sequencing template. Sequencing used immunoSEQ multiplex PCR; TCRdb keeps in-frame clones, though not all of them. Of some 200,000 clones listed, roughly three fifths were seen once; the top ten hold less than 4%. Specified treatment: oral pan-JAK inhibitor, 5-10 mg twice daily. This specimen was CD4+ T cells sorted from blood, taken at week 4, from a patient treated with tofacitinib. These TCRs come from a human donor with alopecia areata.

The rearrangement joins TRBV11-2 to TRBJ1-4; maybe TRBD1 (5 bases). The germline V and J ends were trimmed by 6 bases and 0 bases, with 11 bases remaining between them. The germline gives CDR1 SGHAT, CDR2 FQNNGV. There are 15 residues in the CDR3. CDR3 in DNA: TGTGCCAGCAGGCTCCGGGGGACAACTAATGAAAAACTGTTTTTT. The encoded protein is CASRLRGTTNEKLFF.

Turning to this clone: The same CDR3 can be traced to other DNA sequences in this sample. The V gene is TRBV29-1, the J gene TRBJ1-1; the D is unclear. Germline assignment: CDR1 SQVTM and CDR2 ANQGSEA. V was shortened by 4 bases and J by 1 base, with 7 bases between the two germline ends. The CDR3 sequence is 12 residues long. The CDR3 DNA sequence: TGCAGCGTTGGGCAGGCGAACACTGAAGCTTTCTTT. Its translation: CSVGQANTEAFF.

The V gene is TRBV6-5, the J gene TRBJ2-3, with a tentative D call TRBD1 (6 bases). Trimming removed 0 bases at V and 7 bases at J, with 17 bases between. The CDR3 has 16 residues. Germline V lookup: CDR1 MNHEY, CDR2 SVGAGI. The DNA of the CDR3 is TGTGCCAGCAGTTACTCGAGTGCGGGCCAGGGGAATACGCAGTATTTT. Encoded protein: CASSYSSAGQGNTQYF.

The rearrangement joins TRBV5-8 to TRBJ1-4; perhaps TRBD1 as D (5 bases). V dropped 2 bases and J dropped 6 bases, with 11 bases sitting between them. The V gene's germline CDR1 is SGHTS and CDR2 YDEGEE. This CDR3 has 14 residues. The CDR3 spells CASSFPGWDEKLFF. In nucleotides, the CDR3 is TGTGCCAGCAGCTTCCCAGGGTGGGATGAAAAACTGTTTTTT.

The rearrangement joins TRBV25-1 to TRBJ2-1; TRBD1 aligns across 8 bases. The CDR3 totals 14 residues. CDR1 MGHDK and CDR2 SYGVNS come from the germline V gene. Germline trimming cut 7 bases from V and 7 bases from J; bases unmatched to any gene: 9. The CDR3 loop reads CASTTPGGKNEQFF. CDR3 coding DNA: TGTGCCAGCACCACCCCAGGGGGCAAGAATGAGCAGTTCTTC.

The chain links TRBV7-9 to TRBJ2-3; TRBD2 matches at 12 bases. Per germline, CDR1 SEHNR and CDR2 FQNEAQ (reference sequence). The J segment lost 1 base and the V segment lost 5 bases, leaving 4 bases of the junction unmatched. The length of the CDR3 is 16 residues. Written as DNA, the CDR3 is TGTGCCAGCAGCCCCTGGACTAGCGGGGGCACAGATACGCAGTATTTT. It is translated as CASSPWTSGGTDTQYF.

The rearrangement joins TRBV19 to TRBJ1-5; 9 bases match TRBD1. Germline V gives CDR1 LNHDA, CDR2 SQIVND (reference sequence). The CDR3 is 19 amino acids. The V gene end was trimmed by 3 bases and the J gene end by 0 bases; junction bases not matched to a gene: 12. This CDR3 reads CASSIRSTGGAGSNQPQHF. CDR3 DNA: TGTGCCAGTAGTATTCGTTCGACAGGGGGAGCTGGTAGCAATCAGCCCCAGCATTTT. Variable domain in full (rest from reference TRBV19 and TRBJ1-5): DGGITQSPKYLFRKEGQNVTLSCEQNLNHDAMYWYRQDPGQGLRLIYYSQIVNDFQKGDIAEGYSVSREKKESFPLTVTSAQKNPTAFYLCASSIRSTGGAGSNQPQHFGDGTRLSIL.

This clone was observed a handful of times. The genes are TRBV28 and TRBJ2-5; TRBD2 might be the D (5 bases). CDR1 and CDR2 (germline): MDHEN, SYDVKM. V lost 6 bases and J lost 4, with 15 bases in between. This CDR3 spans 14 amino acids. CDR3 DNA: TGTGCCAGCAGAGACCCTAGCAGAATAGAGACCCAGTACTTC. Translated: CASRDPSRIETQYF.

The chain couples TRBV2 to TRBJ2-2, with D maybe TRBD1 (5 bases). Per germline, CDR1 SNHLY and CDR2 FYNNEI. CDR3 size: 15 residues. Trimming shortened V by 5 bases and J by 2 bases, and 12 bases separated the two germline ends. The CDR3 DNA is TGTGCCAGCAGTCGAACAGGTCAAAACACCGGGGAGCTGTTTTTT. It encodes CASSRTGQNTGELFF.

The CDR3 DNA sequence: TGTGCCAGCAGCGTAGGTCCGACGACTAAAGAGACCCAGTACTTC. This gives the protein CASSVGPTTKETQYF. V usage is TRBV9 and J usage is TRBJ2-5, with a tentative D call TRBD2 (5 bases). The length of the CDR3 is 15 residues. V was pared by 0 bases and J by 3 bases, with 12 bases between. Germline V CDR1 and CDR2: SGDLS, YYNGEE.

CDR3 sequence: CASSLGGLGRTEAFF. CDR3 nucleotide sequence: TGTGCCAGCAGCTTAGGAGGATTGGGCCGAACTGAAGCTTTCTTT. The chain has TRBV11-2 and TRBJ1-1; no reliable D call. Trimming removed 1 base from V and 5 bases from J, with 14 bases in between. Germline CDR1 SGHAT, CDR2 FQNNGV. The CDR3 length is 15 residues. Drawing the rest from reference TRBV11-2 and TRBJ1-1, the complete variable domain is EAGVAQSPRYKIIEKRQSVAFWCNPISGHATLYWYQQILGQGPKLLIQFQNNGVVDDSQLPKDRFSAERLKGVDSTLKIQPAKLEDSAVYLCASSLGGLGRTEAFFGQGTRLTVV.

The chain joins TRBV29-1 to TRBJ1-2; D remains unclear. The germline V gene has CDR1 SQVTM and CDR2 ANQGSEA. The CDR3 is made up of 16 amino acids. The V end lost 2 bases, the J end lost 0 bases, and 16 bases lay between the germline ends. The CDR3 loop is CSVENRLGSPNYGYTF. The CDR3 coding sequence is TGCAGCGTTGAAAATAGGTTGGGGTCCCCTAACTATGGCTACACCTTC.

The V and J genes are TRBV30 and TRBJ2-5; either TRBD1 or TRBD2 may fit D (6 bases each). V was shortened by 5 bases and J by 7 bases, with 8 bases between the two germline ends. Germline V gene sequence: CDR1 GTSNPN, CDR2 SVGIG (reference sequence). The CDR3 runs to 10 residues. The CDR3 loop is CAWGGRTQYF. In DNA, the CDR3 is TGTGCCTGGGGGGGGCGGACCCAGTACTTC. The full variable domain, rest sourced from reference TRBV30 and TRBJ2-5, is SQTIHQWPATLVQPVGSPLSLECTVEGTSNPNLYWYRQAAGRGLQLLFYSVGIGQISSEVPQNLSASRPQDRQFILSSKKLLLSDSGFYLCAWGGRTQYFGPGTRLLVL.

J is TRBJ2-1 and V is TRBV5-4, with 8 bases aligning to TRBD1. Germline-derived CDR1 and CDR2 are SGHNT and YYREEE (reference sequence). This CDR3 region has 14 residues. Trimming took 4 bases from V and 6 from J; bases not matched to a gene: 6. The CDR3 sequence is CASSRGQVSNEQFF. The CDR3 DNA reads TGTGCCAGCAGCCGGGGACAGGTTAGCAATGAGCAGTTCTTC.

The rearrangement joins TRBV5-4 to TRBJ2-7, with 8 bases matching TRBD2. Germline CDR1 is SGHNT and CDR2 is YYREEE (reference sequence). The CDR3 loop spans 14 amino acids. The J segment lost 2 bases and the V segment lost 4 bases, leaving 5 bases of the junction unmatched. For the CDR3, the DNA is TGTGCCAGCAGCCGGGAGGGTTTCGCCTACGAGCAGTACTTC. This gives the protein CASSREGFAYEQYF.

Only a few counts were recorded for this clone. The chain carries TRBV11-2 and TRBJ2-1; TRBD1 aligns across 10 bases. V gave up 3 bases and J gave up 5 bases; unmatched junction bases: 10. Germline-derived CDR1 and CDR2 are SGHAT and FQNNGV. The CDR3 sequence is 17 residues long. Written as DNA, the CDR3 is TGTGCCAGCAGCTTGAGAGTTCGGGACAGGGGTAACAATGAGCAGTTCTTC. It yields the protein CASSLRVRDRGNNEQFF.

The chain joins TRBV11-2 to TRBJ2-3, with D perhaps TRBD1 or TRBD2 (5 bases each). Germline V CDR1 and CDR2: SGHAT, FQNNGV. The CDR3 is 13 amino acids. V lost 3 bases to trimming and J lost 4 bases, with 8 bases between them. CDR3 loop: CASSLSGPDTQYF. The CDR3 DNA follows: TGTGCCAGCAGCTTGTCGGGGCCAGATACGCAGTATTTT.

J is TRBJ2-2 and V is TRBV7-2, with D possibly being TRBD2 (6 bases). Trimming stripped 2 bases from V and 5 bases from J, with 9 bases between. This CDR3 has 14 amino acids. Germline V gene lookup returns CDR1 SGHTA and CDR2 FQGNSA. The CDR3 loop is CASSLTSSTGELFF. The CDR3 region has the DNA TGTGCCAGCAGCTTAACTAGCTCTACCGGGGAGCTGTTTTTT.

The chain joins TRBV5-1 to TRBJ2-7; 8 bases are shared with TRBD1. CDR1 is SGHRS, CDR2 YFSETQ, per germline. The CDR3 is 13 amino acids. J was trimmed by 6 bases and V by 4 bases; bases with no gene match: 6. The CDR3 DNA reads as TGCGCCAGCAGCCCCGGACAGGGAGGCGAGCAGTACTTC. Translated, it gives CASSPGQGGEQYF.

J is TRBJ1-2 and V is TRBV30; the D gene is possibly TRBD1 (6 bases). Trimming removed 1 base from V and 4 bases from J, with 13 bases in between. The germline V gene has CDR1 GTSNPN and CDR2 SVGIG (reference sequence). The CDR3 is 14 amino acids. CDR3 loop: CAWSDGAGVYGYTF. For the CDR3, the DNA is TGTGCCTGGAGTGATGGGGCAGGGGTCTATGGCTACACCTTC.

The V call is TRBV30, the J call TRBJ1-5; D remains ambiguous. The CDR3 runs to 12 residues. The V gene's germline CDR1 is GTSNPN and CDR2 SVGIG (reference sequence). Trimming pared 1 base from V and 3 bases from J, leaving 4 bases between. The CDR3 region has the DNA TGTGCCTGGAGTGATTACAATCAGCCCCAGCATTTT. Encoded protein: CAWSDYNQPQHF.

V and J are TRBV7-9 and TRBJ2-3; 11 bases agree with TRBD2. The germline CDR1 and CDR2 sequences are SEHNR and FQNEAQ (reference sequence). The V segment lost 6 bases and the J segment 1 base; nucleotides outside the gene matches: 6. This CDR3 is built from 16 residues. For the CDR3, the DNA is TGTGCCAGCAGTCGCCCGACTAGCGGGGGCACAGATACGCAGTATTTT. As protein: CASSRPTSGGTDTQYF. Based on the CDR3 plus reference TRBV7-9 and TRBJ2-3, the full variable domain is DTGVSQNPRHKITKRGQNVTFRCDPISEHNRLYWYRQTLGQGPEFLTYFQNEAQLEKSRLLSDRFSAERPKGSFSTLEIQRTEQGDSAMYLCASSRPTSGGTDTQYFGPGTRLTVL.

The rearrangement uses TRBV2 and TRBJ1-5, with unresolved D. CDR1 is SNHLY and CDR2 is FYNNEI in the germline V gene. V lost 9 bases and J 6 bases, leaving 12 bases between the germline ends. This CDR3 spans 12 amino acids. CDR3 amino acids: CASTQSGQPQHF. In DNA form, the CDR3 reads TGTGCCAGTACCCAGAGTGGTCAGCCCCAGCATTTT.

The rearrangement links TRBV9 to TRBJ2-1; TRBD2 matches at 9 bases. This CDR3 contains 14 residues. CDR1 and CDR2 (germline): SGDLS, YYNGEE. The V segment lost 7 bases and the J segment 5 bases; nucleotides outside the gene matches: 7. This CDR3 reads CASCRLAADNEQFF. The CDR3 DNA follows: TGTGCCAGCTGCCGACTAGCGGCCGACAATGAGCAGTTCTTC.

V usage is TRBV15 and J usage is TRBJ1-5, with D maybe TRBD1 (6 bases). The CDR3 spans 16 residues. Germline assignment: CDR1 LNHNV and CDR2 YYDKDF (reference sequence). The V gene lost 0 bases and the J gene lost 2 bases, with 11 bases spanning the gap. CDR3 residues: CATSRDTGPRNQPQHF. CDR3 nucleotide sequence: TGTGCCACCAGCAGAGATACAGGGCCCCGCAATCAGCCCCAGCATTTT.

The chain joins TRBV9 to TRBJ2-1; the D call may be TRBD1 or TRBD2 (5 bases each). V was trimmed by 3 bases and J by 2 bases, leaving 12 bases between them. The CDR3 contains 15 residues. Germline V gene lookup returns CDR1 SGDLS and CDR2 YYNGEE. The CDR3 DNA reads TGTGCCAGCAGCGCGGGGCAGGGTGCCTACAATGAGCAGTTCTTC. Translated: CASSAGQGAYNEQFF.

J is TRBJ1-1 and V is TRBV5-1; D gene ambiguous. Germline assignment: CDR1 SGHRS and CDR2 YFSETQ. V was shortened by 4 bases and J by 3 bases, with 10 bases between the two germline ends. This CDR3 has 13 residues. The CDR3 nucleotides read TGCGCCAGCAGCGTCCGTGACGACACTGAAGCTTTCTTT. It yields the protein CASSVRDDTEAFF. Looking up the rest from reference TRBV5-1 and TRBJ1-1 gives the full variable domain: KAGVTQTPRYLIKTRGQQVTLSCSPISGHRSVSWYQQTPGQGLQFLFEYFSETQRNKGNFPGRFSGRQFSNSRSEMNVSTLELGDSALYLCASSVRDDTEAFFGQGTRLTVV.

The J gene is TRBJ1-1, the V gene TRBV5-1, with unresolved D. The V end lost 2 bases, the J end lost 1 base, and 9 bases lay between the germline ends. The CDR3 is 14 amino acids. Germline values: CDR1 SGHRS, CDR2 YFSETQ. This chain's CDR3 is CASSFGGSNTEAFF. Written as DNA, the CDR3 is TGCGCCAGCAGCTTCGGCGGCTCGAACACTGAAGCTTTCTTT.

This clone has just a few counts. The rearrangement links TRBV6-6 to TRBJ1-5; no reliable D call. V dropped 6 bases and J dropped 5 bases, with 8 bases sitting between them. Germline V gene data show CDR1 as MNHNY and CDR2 as SVGAGI (reference sequence). The CDR3 extends over 12 amino acids. CDR3 sequence reads: CASRLDYQPQHF. CDR3 DNA: TGTGCCAGCAGGCTCGATTATCAGCCCCAGCATTTT.

This clone was detected once. This chain connects TRBV4-1 to TRBJ2-3, with a tentative D call TRBD1 (5 bases). CDR1 and CDR2 (germline): MGHRA, YSYEKL. The CDR3 runs 16 residues. Deletions cut 1 base from V and 5 bases from J, with 16 bases between. DNA of the CDR3: TGCGCCAGCAGCCAAGGGCGACAGACCCTCAGAGATACGCAGTATTTT. The encoded protein is CASSQGRQTLRDTQYF.